Each of the 32 T cell receptor beta chains below was sequenced from the same sample in a study of blood T cell repertoires in COVID-19. Clones were sequenced by immunoSEQ multiplex PCR, and TCRdb holds only the in-frame ones, with some missing. This sample yields under 150,000 clones, of which 80% to 90% are seen a single time; 2% to 2.5% belongs to the top ten. Sequencing was carried out using peripheral blood. All receptors derive from a man between 45 and 60 years old with active COVID-19.

The V and J genes are TRBV7-9 and TRBJ2-1; 8 nucleotides match TRBD2. J lost 7 bases, V lost 1 base, and 3 bases had no gene match. The CDR3 sequence is 14 residues long. Germline V gives CDR1 SEHNR, CDR2 FQNEAQ (reference sequence). The CDR3, as DNA: TGTGCCAGCAGCTTAGGCGGGGGGAGTAATGAGCAGTTCTTC. Its translation: CASSLGGGSNEQFF.

This sequence joins TRBV5-1 and TRBJ1-1; TRBD1 agrees at 7 bases. Germline CDR1 reads SGHRS; CDR2 reads YFSETQ. Trimming took 2 bases from V and 0 from J; bases not matched to a gene: 10. CDR3 size: 17 residues. CDR3: CASSLQGLGNLNTEAFF. CDR3 DNA: TGCGCCAGCAGCTTACAGGGGTTGGGGAATCTGAACACTGAAGCTTTCTTT.

The chain recombines TRBV6-5 with TRBJ1-1; D call uncertain. Trimming removed 6 bases from V and 1 base from J, with 6 bases in between. The CDR3 totals 12 residues. Germline CDR1 and CDR2: MNHEY and SVGAGI. Here the CDR3 DNA reads TGTGCCAGCAGCCGACAGAACACTGAAGCTTTCTTT. It is translated as CASSRQNTEAFF.

The J gene is TRBJ2-1, the V gene TRBV9, with 12 bases aligning to TRBD2. In germline, CDR1 is SGDLS, CDR2 YYNGEE. The V gene end was trimmed by 4 bases and the J gene end by 7 bases; junction bases not matched to a gene: 12. The CDR3 contains 17 residues. CDR3 in DNA: TGTGCCAGCAGCCCCCGACTAGCGGGGGCCAAAAGGAATGAGCAGTTCTTC. Protein sequence: CASSPRLAGAKRNEQFF.

The V gene is TRBV4-3, the J gene TRBJ2-3; 9 bases match TRBD2. The CDR3 runs to 16 residues. V shed 2 bases, J shed 0 bases, and the junction held 3 bases outside the gene matches. Germline V CDR1 and CDR2: LGHNA, YSLEER. CDR3 sequence reads: CASSQLAGASTDTQYF. CDR3 nucleotide sequence: TGCGCCAGCAGCCAATTAGCGGGGGCTAGCACAGATACGCAGTATTTT.

The chain couples TRBV3-1 (or the pseudogene TRBV3-2) to TRBJ1-1; unclear D gene. Trimming pared 4 bases from V and 6 bases from J, leaving 18 bases between. The length of the CDR3 is 15 residues. Looked up from germline, CDR1 is LGHDT and CDR2 is YNNKEL (reference sequence). CDR3 coding DNA: TGTGCCAGCAGCCCAGATGGGCACAGAGTCGCTGAAGCTTTCTTT. The encoded protein is CASSPDGHRVAEAFF.

The chain carries TRBV19 and TRBJ1-6; TRBD1 agrees at 7 bases. The ends lost 2 bases at V and 7 bases at J; junction bases unmatched: 2. The CDR3 sequence is 14 residues long. Germline CDR1 is LNHDA and CDR2 is SQIVND (reference sequence). In DNA, the CDR3 is TGTGCCAGTAGTATAACAGGGGACAATTCACCCCTCCACTTT. Its translation is CASSITGDNSPLHF. The full variable domain, completed using reference TRBV19 and TRBJ1-6, is DGGITQSPKYLFRKEGQNVTLSCEQNLNHDAMYWYRQDPGQGLRLIYYSQIVNDFQKGDIAEGYSVSREKKESFPLTVTSAQKNPTAFYLCASSITGDNSPLHFGNGTRLTVT.

The J gene is TRBJ2-1, the V gene TRBV4-2; tentatively, D is TRBD1 (6 bases). CDR3 length: 16 amino acids. Germline V CDR1 and CDR2: LGHNA, YNFKEQ. Trimming removed 0 bases at V and 6 bases at J, with 15 bases between. CDR3 amino acids: CASSQDIGGRVNEQFF. The CDR3 coding sequence is TGTGCCAGCAGCCAAGATATTGGGGGCCGGGTCAATGAGCAGTTCTTC.

The table lists this clone with a few counts. The gene calls are TRBV2 and TRBJ2-7; D perhaps matches TRBD1 (5 bases). This CDR3 is built from 13 residues. V gave up 4 bases and J gave up 3 bases, with 10 bases separating them. CDR1 is SNHLY, CDR2 FYNNEI, per germline. CDR3 region: CASSVDSYYEQYF. The CDR3 DNA follows: TGTGCCAGCAGTGTTGACAGCTACTACGAGCAGTACTTC.

This chain joins TRBV7-9 and TRBJ2-2; tentative D call: TRBD2 (6 bases). Germline V gene data show CDR1 as SEHNR and CDR2 as FQNEAQ (reference sequence). The CDR3 contains 16 residues. V was pared by 5 bases and J by 0 bases, with 13 bases between. The CDR3 here is CASSLVGLSNTGELFF. CDR3 nucleotide sequence: TGTGCCAGCAGCCTAGTGGGACTTTCGAACACCGGGGAGCTGTTTTTT.

V is TRBV6-5 and J is TRBJ1-1; the D is unclear. The ends were cut back, 4 bases at V and 8 bases at J, with 11 bases in the middle. CDR3 length: 12 residues. Per the germline V gene, CDR1 is MNHEY and CDR2 is SVGAGI. For the CDR3, the DNA is TGTGCCAGCAGTTCACCAGGCTCCGAAGCTTTCTTT. It encodes CASSSPGSEAFF.

This clone was detected only a few times. CDR3 sequence reads: CASSYSGQEGGGYTF. Written as DNA, the CDR3 is TGTGCCAGCAGTTACTCGGGGCAGGAGGGAGGAGGCTACACCTTC. The V gene is TRBV6-6, the J gene TRBJ1-2; possible D gene TRBD1, 5 bases. This CDR3 region has 15 residues. Per germline, CDR1 MNHNY and CDR2 SVGAGI (reference sequence). Trimming stripped 0 bases from V and 8 bases from J, with 16 bases between.

J is TRBJ1-6 and V is TRBV12-5; D remains unclear. V was pared by 0 bases and J by 1 base, with 7 bases between. Germline V gene data show CDR1 as LGHNT and CDR2 as FRNRAP. This CDR3 spans 16 amino acids. CDR3 DNA: TGTGCTAGTGGTTTGGTCGTCAGGTCCTATAATTCACCCCTCCACTTT. This codes for CASGLVVRSYNSPLHF.

The chain carries TRBV3-1 (or the pseudogene TRBV3-2) and TRBJ2-1, with 8 positions matching TRBD1. Germline loops: CDR1 LGHDT, CDR2 YNNKEL (reference sequence). The CDR3 is 15 amino acids. Trimming cost V 5 bases and J 2 bases; bases outside gene matches: 5. CDR3 protein: CASSSQGAAYNEQFF. The CDR3 DNA reads as TGTGCCAGCAGCTCCCAGGGGGCCGCCTACAATGAGCAGTTCTTC.

The chain uses TRBV2 and TRBJ1-1; possibly TRBD1 for D (5 bases). CDR3 length: 16 residues. From germline, CDR1 is SNHLY and CDR2 FYNNEI. V lost 7 bases and J 2 bases, leaving 20 bases between the germline ends. The CDR3 DNA is TGTGCCAGCACATCAGGGACTAACTCCCTTAACACTGAAGCTTTCTTT. It codes for CASTSGTNSLNTEAFF.

The V call is TRBV5-1, the J call TRBJ1-2, with D maybe TRBD1 (6 bases). This CDR3 is 15 amino acids long. V dropped 5 bases and J dropped 4 bases, with 18 bases sitting between them. In germline, CDR1 is SGHRS, CDR2 YFSETQ. The CDR3 sequence: CASRSRDTSSYGYTF. CDR3 nucleotide sequence: TGCGCCAGCAGAAGCCGGGACACGTCATCCTATGGCTACACCTTC. Together with reference TRBV5-1 and TRBJ1-2, the CDR3 gives the full variable domain: KAGVTQTPRYLIKTRGQQVTLSCSPISGHRSVSWYQQTPGQGLQFLFEYFSETQRNKGNFPGRFSGRQFSNSRSEMNVSTLELGDSALYLCASRSRDTSSYGYTFGSGTRLTVV.

The chain uses TRBV11-2 and TRBJ2-7; D might be TRBD2 (6 bases). With 1 base removed from V and 2 bases from J, the gap between germline ends came to 6 bases. The CDR3 spans 13 residues. CDR1 is SGHAT and CDR2 is FQNNGV in the germline V gene. The CDR3 spells CASSLAGAYEQYF. The CDR3 DNA is TGTGCCAGCAGCTTAGCGGGGGCCTACGAGCAGTACTTC.

The chain has TRBV6-1 and TRBJ2-7; D unclear. This CDR3 region has 14 residues. V was shortened by 3 bases and J by 2 bases, with 11 bases between the two germline ends. Germline-derived CDR1 and CDR2 are MNHNS and SASEGT. The CDR3 DNA sequence: TGTGCCAGCAGTGATCCCATGTCGGCCTACGAGCAGTACTTC. This gives the protein CASSDPMSAYEQYF.

The V call is TRBV13, the J call TRBJ1-1; D gene unclear. The CDR3 sequence is 13 residues long. The V gene's germline CDR1 is PRHDT and CDR2 FYEKMQ (reference sequence). The V gene lost 1 base and the J gene lost 4 bases, with 7 bases spanning the gap. The CDR3 coding sequence is TGTGCCAGCAGCTTAGTGTTGAGCACTGAAGCTTTCTTT. Its protein product is CASSLVLSTEAFF.

This chain uses TRBV7-2 with TRBJ2-7, with unresolved D. From germline, CDR1 is SGHTA and CDR2 FQGNSA. The length of the CDR3 is 14 residues. V lost 0 bases, J lost 3 bases, and 9 bases lay in between. DNA for the CDR3: TGTGCCAGCAGCTTAGCAGTGGCTCGCTACGAGCAGTACTTC. This sequence encodes CASSLAVARYEQYF.

This clone was recorded once. The chain combines TRBV19 with TRBJ1-5; D perhaps matches TRBD1 (5 bases). The CDR3 runs to 13 residues. V shed 6 bases and J shed 3 bases, with 9 bases lying between them. Germline loops: CDR1 LNHDA, CDR2 SQIVND (reference sequence). CDR3 bases: TGTGCCAGTAGGGTGACAGACAATCAGCCCCAGCATTTT. This encodes CASRVTDNQPQHF. Together with reference TRBV19 and TRBJ1-5, the CDR3 gives the full variable domain: DGGITQSPKYLFRKEGQNVTLSCEQNLNHDAMYWYRQDPGQGLRLIYYSQIVNDFQKGDIAEGYSVSREKKESFPLTVTSAQKNPTAFYLCASRVTDNQPQHFGDGTRLSIL.

A remark on this clone: Other DNA sequences in this specimen translate into the identical CDR3. V usage is TRBV30 and J usage is TRBJ1-2; no reliable D call. The CDR3 is 11 residues long. The V gene's germline CDR1 is GTSNPN and CDR2 SVGIG (reference sequence). The ends were cut back, 3 bases at V and 8 bases at J, with 10 bases in the middle. Here the CDR3 DNA reads TGTGCCTGGAGGGAGACCCGGGGCTACACCTTC. Translation: CAWRETRGYTF. Using reference TRBV30 and TRBJ1-2 for the parts outside the CDR3, the full variable domain is SQTIHQWPATLVQPVGSPLSLECTVEGTSNPNLYWYRQAAGRGLQLLFYSVGIGQISSEVPQNLSASRPQDRQFILSSKKLLLSDSGFYLCAWRETRGYTFGSGTRLTVV.

This chain connects TRBV12-5 to TRBJ2-7; D is uncertain. Germline CDR1 LGHNT, CDR2 FRNRAP. The CDR3 sequence is 11 residues long. Trimming stripped 0 bases from V and 5 bases from J, with 2 bases between. The CDR3, as DNA: TGTGCTAGTGGTTTGGTCAACGAGCAGTACTTC. This codes for CASGLVNEQYF.

This clone has a single count. This chain links TRBV24-1 with TRBJ1-2; D is undetermined. The CDR3 runs to 13 residues. The V end lost 4 bases, the J end lost 7 bases, and 12 bases lay between the germline ends. Germline loops: CDR1 KGHDR, CDR2 SFDVKD. CDR3 nucleotide sequence: TGTGCCACCAGTGACTCATCTCGGGGTGGCTACACCTTC. The encoded protein is CATSDSSRGGYTF.

The chain employs TRBV5-4 and TRBJ1-2; unclear D gene. V was cut by 4 bases and J by 1 base, with 11 bases left in between. The germline V gene has CDR1 SGHNT and CDR2 YYREEE (reference sequence). The CDR3 runs to 14 residues. CDR3 DNA: TGTGCCAGCAGCCGACCACGGGTTAACTATGGCTACACCTTC. Residues: CASSRPRVNYGYTF.

The chain carries TRBV30 and TRBJ1-1; D not certain. This CDR3 has 14 residues. The germline CDR1 and CDR2 sequences are GTSNPN and SVGIG (reference sequence). Trimming removed 2 bases from V and 1 base from J, with 11 bases in between. CDR3 nucleotides: TGTGCCTGGAGTCATACTCGGGAGAACACTGAAGCTTTCTTT. Translating it yields CAWSHTRENTEAFF.

The J gene is TRBJ2-2, the V gene TRBV24-1, with 9 positions matching TRBD1. Trimming removed 4 bases from V and 6 bases from J; junction bases left unmatched: 5. CDR1 and CDR2 from the germline V gene are KGHDR and SFDVKD. The CDR3 spans 15 residues. This CDR3 reads CATSDPRTGAGELFF. CDR3 DNA sequence: TGTGCCACCAGTGACCCCCGGACAGGGGCCGGGGAGCTGTTTTTT.

V usage is TRBV3-1 (or the pseudogene TRBV3-2) and J usage is TRBJ1-2; no clear D gene. The ends were cut back, 4 bases at V and 4 bases at J, with 13 bases in the middle. The germline gives CDR1 LGHDT, CDR2 YNNKEL (reference sequence). This CDR3 has 14 residues. CDR3 coding DNA: TGTGCCAGCAGCCCTTTAGCCGCCATCTATGGCTACACCTTC. It specifies CASSPLAAIYGYTF.

This clone has just one count. The chain employs TRBV19 and TRBJ1-2; tentative D call: TRBD1 (5 bases). Germline V gives CDR1 LNHDA, CDR2 SQIVND (reference sequence). Trimming took 7 bases from V and 5 from J, leaving 11 bases between them. The CDR3 spans 12 residues. CDR3 bases: TGTGCCAGTAACACAGGCCCATATGGCTACACCTTC. Protein product: CASNTGPYGYTF. Full variable domain (remainder filled in from reference TRBV19 and TRBJ1-2): DGGITQSPKYLFRKEGQNVTLSCEQNLNHDAMYWYRQDPGQGLRLIYYSQIVNDFQKGDIAEGYSVSREKKESFPLTVTSAQKNPTAFYLCASNTGPYGYTFGSGTRLTVV.

The chain uses TRBV6-5 and TRBJ1-1; no clear D gene. Germline CDR1 is MNHEY and CDR2 is SVGAGI. CDR3 length: 14 residues. With 8 bases removed from V and 1 base from J, the gap between germline ends came to 14 bases. The CDR3 DNA sequence: TGTGCCAGCGGTCGTGGGTCAGGGAACACTGAAGCTTTCTTT. Its protein product is CASGRGSGNTEAFF.

The chain combines TRBV6-5 with TRBJ1-2; TRBD1 agrees at 7 bases. The CDR3 length is 14 residues. The germline CDR1 and CDR2 sequences are MNHEY and SVGAGI. Losses at the gene ends were 8 bases for V and 6 bases for J; bases not matched to a gene: 12. This chain's CDR3 is CASAAGGRVDGYTF. CDR3 bases: TGTGCCAGCGCGGCAGGGGGGCGAGTTGATGGCTACACCTTC.

The rearrangement links TRBV6-5 to TRBJ1-1; D unresolved. Trimming shortened V by 1 base and J by 1 base, and 7 bases separated the two germline ends. This CDR3 comprises 14 residues. CDR1 and CDR2 (germline): MNHEY, SVGAGI. In DNA form, the CDR3 reads TGTGCCAGCAGTTACTGGCAGTCGAACACTGAAGCTTTCTTT. Protein product: CASSYWQSNTEAFF.